This T cell receptor (beta chain) was sequenced for a study of T-cell reconstitution after alpha-beta-depleted transplantation in children (TCRdb year 2016). General notes on the study: Using TCR repertoire profiling, the study quantitatively followed how T-cell immune reconstitution unfolded in children after TCRalphabeta/CD19-depleted allogeneic hematopoietic cell transplantation.

A remark on this clonotype: Its cognate antigen has yet to be identified. Given a much more abundant clone one base away, this may be a read error.

Looking up the germline V gene yields CDR1 MNHNS and CDR2 SASEGT. The CDR3 contains 13 residues, cysteine and phenylalanine counted. Only CDR3 DNA is held: 39 bases, read in frame from base 1. Trimming removed 6 bases from V and 1 base from J, leaving 9 bases between the germline ends. Library preparation employed PCR. Data came from an Illumina HiSeq 2500. To normalize quantification of the TCRbeta repertoire, the TCR libraries were built with molecular barcoding that relied on unique molecular identifiers. TCRdb redid the processing of the public reads, applying fastp at Q25 and MiXCR, and retained in-frame beta chains. All rows with the same CDR3 protein become a single entry with the most common DNA and genes. This sample has fewer than 400,000 distinct CDR3 sequences in its table, and about a fifth of those were observed once. 3.8% of the sample is taken by the ten largest.

This chain is built from TRBV6-1 and TRBJ1-1; the D gene is possibly TRBD1, with 6 bases matching. The clonotype originates from a human donor who donated a stem cell graft to a child with acute myeloid leukemia. The sequenced sample was PBMCs from the stem cell graft donor, obtained from the stem cell graft. The nucleotides are TGTGCCAGCAGGGTACAGGGGAACACTGAAGCTTTCTTT. This codes for CASRVQGNTEAFF.